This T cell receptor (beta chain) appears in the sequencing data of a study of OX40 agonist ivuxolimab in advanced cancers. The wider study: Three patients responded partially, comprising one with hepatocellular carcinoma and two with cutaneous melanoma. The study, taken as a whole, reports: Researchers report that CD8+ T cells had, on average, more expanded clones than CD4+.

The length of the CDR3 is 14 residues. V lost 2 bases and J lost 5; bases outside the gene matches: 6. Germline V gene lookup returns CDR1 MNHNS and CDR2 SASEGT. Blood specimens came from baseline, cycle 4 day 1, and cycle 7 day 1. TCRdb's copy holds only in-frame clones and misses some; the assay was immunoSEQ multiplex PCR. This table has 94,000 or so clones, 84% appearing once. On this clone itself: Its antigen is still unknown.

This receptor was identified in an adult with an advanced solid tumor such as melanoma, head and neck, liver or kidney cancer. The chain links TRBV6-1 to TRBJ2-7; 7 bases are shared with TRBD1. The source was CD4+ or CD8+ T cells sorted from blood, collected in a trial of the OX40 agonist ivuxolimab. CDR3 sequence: CASSESIGGNEQYF. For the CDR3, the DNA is TGTGCCAGCAGTGAAAGTATAGGGGGCAACGAGCAGTACTTC.